The source of this T cell receptor beta chain is a study of blood T cell repertoires in COVID-19 (dated by TCRdb to about 2020). For context, the study as a whole: Samples from collaborators originated in the United States, Italy and Spain and spanned both the acute and convalescent phases of COVID-19. The repertoires were released in a freely available public database intended as a resource for research on the immune response to SARS-CoV-2. The prospective study material was composed of cDNA or gDNA derived from T cells, B-cell-depleted T cells, or PBMCs. Sample metadata almost always included a de-identified subject ID, COVID-19 status, age in years and sex. Samples were obtained from the ongoing ImmuneRACE study (first 160 participants) and from 1,200 or so subjects provided by 6 global collaborators. The dataset comprised deeply sampled blood TCRbeta repertoires from subjects exposed to, actively infected with, or recovered from COVID-19. Where available, HLA class I and class II types were obtained from metadata supplied by the sample provider rather than from assay-based typing.

The study at large found these results: The amount of clinical and demographic metadata varied by source and participant and was provided uncurated.

The CDR3 measures 15 amino acids from cysteine to phenylalanine. The CDR3 DNA has 45 bases and is translated from base 1. V is pared back by 5 bases and J by 2 bases, with 13 bases lying between the germline termini. Taken from the germline V gene, the CDR1 and CDR2 loops are SGHVS and FQNEAQ. The immunoSEQ Assay, a bias-controlled multiplex PCR, was used to amplify TCRbeta CDR3 regions from genomic DNA. Under the source paper's analysis protocol: The number of nucleated cells in each sample was estimated from the amplification of reference gene primers within the assay. To quantify the absolute abundance of each unique TCRbeta CDR3 rearrangement, sequence reads were collapsed and filtered. For each sample, productive Simpson clonality was calculated as the square root of Simpson's diversity index across productive rearrangements. Entries here come from immuneACCESS through TCRdb and include only in-frame sequences with V and J called. Some clones fail to appear in such tables; in the studies checked, an unresolved V gene covers under half of the shortfall, and the cause of the remainder is unknown. From that table come the V and J calls and clone size; the DNA was used to work out D and trimming. Across this sample there are approximately 230,000 clones, with over 70% seen only once. The top ten hold roughly 5.8% of the sample.

Each collaborating institution followed its own protocols to collect whole blood in K2EDTA tubes. For TCRbeta analysis, collaborators shipped samples in one of three forms: frozen whole blood, isolated PBMCs, or DNA extracted from either of those sample types. Regarding this clone: Which antigen it targets is not known. The record has no base qualities; no much larger clone is one base away.

The source material was peripheral blood. The rearranged segments are TRBV7-8 and TRBJ2-1; the D gene is possibly TRBD2, with 5 bases matching. This clonotype was sampled from a man older than 75 with acute or convalescent COVID-19. The sequenced DNA: TGTGCCAGCAGCCTGGACTCGCCTGCCTACAATGAGCAGTTCTTC. This translates into CASSLDSPAYNEQFF.